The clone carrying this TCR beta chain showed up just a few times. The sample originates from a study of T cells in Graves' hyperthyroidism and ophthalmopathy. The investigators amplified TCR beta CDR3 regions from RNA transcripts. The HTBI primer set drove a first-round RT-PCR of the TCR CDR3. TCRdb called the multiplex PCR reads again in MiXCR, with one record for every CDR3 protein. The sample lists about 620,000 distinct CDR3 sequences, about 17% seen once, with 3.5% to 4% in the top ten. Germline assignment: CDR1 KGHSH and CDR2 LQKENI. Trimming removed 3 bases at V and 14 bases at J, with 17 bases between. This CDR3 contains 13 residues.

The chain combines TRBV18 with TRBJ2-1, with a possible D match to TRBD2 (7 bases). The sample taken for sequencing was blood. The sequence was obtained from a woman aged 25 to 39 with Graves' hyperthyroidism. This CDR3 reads CASSPGGAGQKFF. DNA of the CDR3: TGTGCCAGCTCACCCGGGGGAGCGGGACAAAAGTTCTTC.